The sample holds many counts of the clone carrying this T cell receptor beta chain. One junction end disagrees with the germline gene, perhaps due to a read error. Germline V gives CDR1 SGHRS, CDR2 YFSETQ. The CDR3 is made up of 13 amino acids. These data are taken from a study of identical twins. TCRdb ran MiXCR on the 5' RACE reads and lists one entry per CDR3 protein. The sample has 400,000 to 650,000 distinct CDR3 sequences, around 20% seen once. This same sample was also part of a study on T cells expressing NK-cell markers.

This chain links TRBV5-1 with TRBJ2-6; maybe TRBD1 (6 bases). The receptor comes from a woman between 18 and 30 years old in good health. The sample was CD4+ T cells sorted from blood. CDR3 coding DNA: TGTGCCAGCAGGGGCTCTGGGGCCAACGTCCTGACTTTC. This codes for CASRGSGANVLTF.